These T cell receptor beta chains were read from a single sample in a study of control samples from healthy donors and cancer patients. The repertoire was sequenced with immunoSEQ multiplex PCR; TCRdb's copy has only in-frame clones and lacks some. The sample includes approximately 150,000 clones, around nine tenths of them seen just once. The material sequenced was blood. Receptors were obtained from a man aged 30 to 45 in good health. Each CDR3 is given with its conserved first and last residue. A D gene is named only where the DNA matches it firmly. For some rows the clone size is stated as once, few or many, or as a class when expanded; others skip it.

clone_size,d_call,j_call,v_call,cdr3_nt,cdr3_aa
.,TRBD2,TRBJ2-1,TRBV4-1,TGCGCCAGCAGCCAAGATAGGGGACTAGCGGTGGACTACAATGAGCAGTTCTTC,CASSQDRGLAVDYNEQFF
.,TRBD2,TRBJ2-7,TRBV2,TGTGCCAGCACGGGGGGGCGTGAGCAGTACTTC,CASTGGREQYF
.,.,TRBJ1-3,TRBV14,TGTGCCAGCAGCGAGACCATAAACCCGGGAAACACCATATATTTT,CASSETINPGNTIYF
.,TRBD1,TRBJ2-7,TRBV6-2/TRBV6-3,TGTGCCAGCAGTACTCCCGGGACAGCCTACGAGCAGTACTTC,CASSTPGTAYEQYF
once,.,TRBJ1-1,TRBV7-2,TGTGCCAGCAGTCTCAGACACGGGGACGCCAAAAAGCAGGGTGAAGCTTTCTTT,CASSLRHGDAKKQGEAFF
once,TRBD1,TRBJ1-2,TRBV5-4,TGTGCCAGCAGGGGCTGGACAGGGCCTAACTATGGCTACACCTTC,CASRGWTGPNYGYTF
.,TRBD1,TRBJ2-7,TRBV11-2,TGTGCCAGCAGCCCAGCAAGGGGGACAGGAGAAACCGAGCAGTACTTC,CASSPARGTGETEQYF
few,.,TRBJ2-2,TRBV7-6,TGTGCCAGCAGCCCCAGGGGTGGGGGAGTCACCGGGGAGCTGTTTTTT,CASSPRGGGVTGELFF
.,.,TRBJ2-6,TRBV19,TGTGCCAGTAGTATCTGGGGGCGTGGGGCCAACGTCCTGACTTTC,CASSIWGRGANVLTF
once,.,TRBJ2-7,TRBV18,TGTGCCAGCTCACCACCCGCCAGCTACGAGCAGTACTTC,CASSPPASYEQYF
.,.,TRBJ1-2,TRBV5-8,TGTGCCAGCAGCTTGGTTCCTAAGGCCTCTGGCTACACCTTC,CASSLVPKASGYTF
.,.,TRBJ2-3,TRBV7-8,TGTGCCAGCAGCTCCCCCAGCGGCTACCTCAGCACAGATACGCAGTATTTT,CASSSPSGYLSTDTQYF
once,.,TRBJ1-6,TRBV5-1,TGCGCCAGCAGCTTCCGGCAACTTAATTCACCCCTCCACTTT,CASSFRQLNSPLHF
.,.,TRBJ1-4,TRBV27,TGTGCCAGCAGCTTAGAACCCAGGGGCACCACTAATGAAAAACTGTTTTTT,CASSLEPRGTTNEKLFF
.,TRBD1,TRBJ2-7,TRBV6-2/TRBV6-3,TGTGCCAGCAGCAGGACAGGGCCAACCTACGAGCAGTACTTC,CASSRTGPTYEQYF
.,TRBD1,TRBJ2-5,TRBV5-1,TGCGCCAGCAGCTTATACAGGGGGACAGCGGAATTAGAGACCCAGTACTTC,CASSLYRGTAELETQYF
.,.,TRBJ1-1,TRBV18,TGTGCCAGCTCACTACGACAGGCAGGGGCTTTCTTT,CASSLRQAGAFF
.,TRBD2,TRBJ2-7,TRBV12-5,TGTGCTAGTGTGAACGTAAGCCCCCAGACTAGCGGGGATCTTTACGAGCAGTACTTC,CASVNVSPQTSGDLYEQYF
.,TRBD1,TRBJ1-2,TRBV14,TGTGCCAGCAGCAGTCGTCTGTGGGACAGTTCGGGCTATGGCTACACCTTC,CASSSRLWDSSGYGYTF
.,.,TRBJ2-2,TRBV3-1/TRBV3-2,TGTGCCAGCAGCCAAGTAACGACTTCCAACACCGGGGAGCTGTTTTTT,CASSQVTTSNTGELFF
.,TRBD1,TRBJ2-7,TRBV28,TGTGCCAGCAGGCCCCCGGGACAGGGGGCAGGGGAGCAGTACTTC,CASRPPGQGAGEQYF
once,.,TRBJ2-7,TRBV28,TGTGCCAGCAGTTTCCCCGGGGCACAAGCCTACGAGCAGTACTTC,CASSFPGAQAYEQYF
.,TRBD1,TRBJ1-2,TRBV14,TGTGCCAGCAGCCAGCCCGGGACAGGGGATGGCTACACCTTC,CASSQPGTGDGYTF
.,TRBD1,TRBJ2-7,TRBV27,TGTGCCAGCAAAAAGCCAGGGGGTGAGCAGTACTTC,CASKKPGGEQYF
.,.,TRBJ2-7,TRBV6-5,TGTGCCAGCAGCATCCAGGGGTTCACCTACGAGCAGTACTTC,CASSIQGFTYEQYF
.,TRBD2,TRBJ2-7,TRBV19,TGTGCCAGTAGTGCCCCAAGGAGCGGGAGGGCCTACGAGCAGTACTTC,CASSAPRSGRAYEQYF
.,TRBD2,TRBJ2-3,TRBV7-9,TGTGCCAGCAGTTTTACTAGCGGGGGTCGAAGCACAGATACGCAGTATTTT,CASSFTSGGRSTDTQYF
.,TRBD2,TRBJ2-1,TRBV27,TGTGCCAGCAGACAAAGCGGGAGTATCAATGAGCAGTTCTTC,CASRQSGSINEQFF
.,.,TRBJ1-5,TRBV7-8,TGTGCCAGCAGCCCCTCCGTATATAATCAGCCCCAGCATTTT,CASSPSVYNQPQHF
few,.,TRBJ1-4,TRBV5-6,TGTGCCAGCACCTCATCCAGGAGGGAAGAAAAACTGTTTTTT,CASTSSRREEKLFF